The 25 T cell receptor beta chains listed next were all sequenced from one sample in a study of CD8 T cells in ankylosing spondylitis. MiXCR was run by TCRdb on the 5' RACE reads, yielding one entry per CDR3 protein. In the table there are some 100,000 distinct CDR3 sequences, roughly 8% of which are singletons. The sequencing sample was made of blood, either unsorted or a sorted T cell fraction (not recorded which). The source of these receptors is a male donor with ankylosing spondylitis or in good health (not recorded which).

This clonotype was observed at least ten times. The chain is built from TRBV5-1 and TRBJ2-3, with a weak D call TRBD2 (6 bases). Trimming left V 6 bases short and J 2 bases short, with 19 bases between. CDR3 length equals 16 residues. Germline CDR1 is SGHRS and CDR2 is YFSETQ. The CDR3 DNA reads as TGCGCCAGCACCCGTGGAGGGCGGACCGACACAGATACGCAGTATTTT. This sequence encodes CASTRGGRTDTDTQYF.

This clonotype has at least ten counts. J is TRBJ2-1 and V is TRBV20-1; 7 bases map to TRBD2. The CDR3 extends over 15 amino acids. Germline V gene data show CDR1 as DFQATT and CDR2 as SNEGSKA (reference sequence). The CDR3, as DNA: TGCAGCGCAAAGGTGTGGGCGGGGGTTAACAATGAGCAGTTCTTC. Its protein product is CSAKVWAGVNNEQFF.

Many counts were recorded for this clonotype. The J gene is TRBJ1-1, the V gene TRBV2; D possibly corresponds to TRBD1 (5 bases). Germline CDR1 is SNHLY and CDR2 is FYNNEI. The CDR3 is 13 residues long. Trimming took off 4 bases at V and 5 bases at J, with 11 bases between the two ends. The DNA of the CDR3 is TGTGCCAGCAGTGGCGCGGGGGGGACTGAAGCTTTCTTT. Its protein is CASSGAGGTEAFF. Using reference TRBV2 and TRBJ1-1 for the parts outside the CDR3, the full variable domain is EPEVTQTPSHQVTQMGQEVILRCVPISNHLYFYWYRQILGQKVEFLVSFYNNEISEKSEIFDDQFSVERPDGSNFTLKIRSTKLEDSAMYFCASSGAGGTEAFFGQGTRLTVV.

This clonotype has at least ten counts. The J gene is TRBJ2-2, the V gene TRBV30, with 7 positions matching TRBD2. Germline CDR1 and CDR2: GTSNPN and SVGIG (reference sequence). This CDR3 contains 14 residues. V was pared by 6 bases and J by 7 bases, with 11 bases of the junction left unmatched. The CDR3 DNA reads TGTGCCTGCCCCGGGGGAGGGGTCGGCGGGGAGCTGTTTTTT. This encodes CACPGGGVGGELFF.

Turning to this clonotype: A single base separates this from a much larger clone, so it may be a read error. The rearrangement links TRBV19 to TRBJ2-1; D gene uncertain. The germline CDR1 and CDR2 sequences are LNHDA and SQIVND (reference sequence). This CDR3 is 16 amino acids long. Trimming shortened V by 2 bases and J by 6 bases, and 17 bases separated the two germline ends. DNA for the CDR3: TGTGCCAGTAGTATATGGGGTCCCGAACCCTGCAATGAGCAGTTCTTC. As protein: CASSIWGPEPCNEQFF. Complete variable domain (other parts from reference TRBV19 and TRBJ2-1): DGGITQSPKYLFRKEGQNVTLSCEQNLNHDAMYWYRQDPGQGLRLIYYSQIVNDFQKGDIAEGYSVSREKKESFPLTVTSAQKNPTAFYLCASSIWGPEPCNEQFFGPGTRLTVL.

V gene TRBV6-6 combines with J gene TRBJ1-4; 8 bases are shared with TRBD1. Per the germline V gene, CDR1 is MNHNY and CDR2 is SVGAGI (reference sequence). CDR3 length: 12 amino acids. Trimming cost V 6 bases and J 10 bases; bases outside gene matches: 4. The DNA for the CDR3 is TGTGCCAGCAGAGGAACAGGGGGAAAACTGTTTTTT. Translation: CASRGTGGKLFF.

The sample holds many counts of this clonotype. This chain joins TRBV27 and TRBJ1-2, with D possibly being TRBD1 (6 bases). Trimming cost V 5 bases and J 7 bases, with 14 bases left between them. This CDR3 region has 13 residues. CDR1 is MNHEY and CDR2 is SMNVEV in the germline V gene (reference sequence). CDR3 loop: CASSGGRSVGYTF. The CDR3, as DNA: TGTGCCAGCAGTGGGGGGCGAAGTGTTGGCTACACCTTC.

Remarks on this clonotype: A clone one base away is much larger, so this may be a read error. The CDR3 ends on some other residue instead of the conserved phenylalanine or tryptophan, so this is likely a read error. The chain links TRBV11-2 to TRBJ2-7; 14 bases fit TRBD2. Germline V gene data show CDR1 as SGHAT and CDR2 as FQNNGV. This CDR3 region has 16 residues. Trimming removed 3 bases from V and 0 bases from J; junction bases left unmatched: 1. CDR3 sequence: CASSLGLAGVSYEQYS. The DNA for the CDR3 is TGTGCCAGCAGCTTGGGACTAGCGGGAGTCTCCTACGAGCAGTACTCC.

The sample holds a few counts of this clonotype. The CDR3 DNA is TGTGCCAGCAGTCCCGGGACGGTCACAGATACGCAGTATTTT. Protein sequence: CASSPGTVTDTQYF. The rearrangement uses TRBV6-2 or TRBV6-3 and TRBJ2-3, with D possibly being TRBD1 or TRBD2 (5 bases each). CDR1 is MNHEY and CDR2 is SVGEGT in the germline V gene. The CDR3 runs to 14 residues. With 5 bases removed from V and 2 bases from J, the gap between germline ends came to 11 bases.

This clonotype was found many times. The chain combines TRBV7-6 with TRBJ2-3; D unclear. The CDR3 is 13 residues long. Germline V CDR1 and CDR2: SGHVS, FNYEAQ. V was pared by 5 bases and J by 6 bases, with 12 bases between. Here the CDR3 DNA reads TGTGCCAGCAGCCAATTCAGCAGCGATACGCAGTATTTT. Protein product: CASSQFSSDTQYF.

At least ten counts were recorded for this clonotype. This CDR3 is CASSLSGRVNTEAFF. In DNA, the CDR3 is TGTGCCAGCAGTTTAAGCGGCAGGGTGAACACTGAAGCTTTCTTT. V usage is TRBV27 and J usage is TRBJ1-1, with a tentative D call TRBD1 (5 bases). In germline, CDR1 is MNHEY, CDR2 SMNVEV (reference sequence). With 2 bases removed from V and 0 bases from J, the gap between germline ends came to 10 bases. CDR3 length: 15 residues.

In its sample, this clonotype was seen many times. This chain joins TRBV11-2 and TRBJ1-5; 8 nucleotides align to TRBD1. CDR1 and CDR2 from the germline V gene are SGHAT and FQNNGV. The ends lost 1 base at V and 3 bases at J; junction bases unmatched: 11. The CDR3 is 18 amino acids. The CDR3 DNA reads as TGTGCCAGCAGCTTAGGGACAGGGAAATCCTCCTTCAATCAGCCCCAGCATTTT. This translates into CASSLGTGKSSFNQPQHF.

CDR3 nucleotides: TGTGCCAGCAGCTCAGCGGACGGGCCTCTCACAGATACGCAGTATTTT. As protein: CASSSADGPLTDTQYF. V is TRBV7-9 and J is TRBJ2-3; possibly TRBD2 for D (5 bases). This CDR3 region has 16 residues. The germline gives CDR1 SEHNR, CDR2 FQNEAQ (reference sequence). V was pared by 4 bases and J by 2 bases, with 16 bases between.

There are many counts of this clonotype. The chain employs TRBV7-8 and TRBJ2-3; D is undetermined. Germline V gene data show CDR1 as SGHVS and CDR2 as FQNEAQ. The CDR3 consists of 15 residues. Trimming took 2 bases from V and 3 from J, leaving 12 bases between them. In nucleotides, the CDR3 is TGTGCCAGCAGCTTATTGCGTAGTGTGACAGATACGCAGTATTTT. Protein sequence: CASSLLRSVTDTQYF.

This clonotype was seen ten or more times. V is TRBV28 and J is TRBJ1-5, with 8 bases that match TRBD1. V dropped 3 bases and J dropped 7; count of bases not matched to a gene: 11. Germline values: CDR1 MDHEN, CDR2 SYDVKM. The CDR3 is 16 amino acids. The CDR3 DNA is TGTGCCAGCAGTTTGGGCCCCCGACAGGGGTGGCAGCCCCAGCATTTT. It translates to CASSLGPRQGWQPQHF.

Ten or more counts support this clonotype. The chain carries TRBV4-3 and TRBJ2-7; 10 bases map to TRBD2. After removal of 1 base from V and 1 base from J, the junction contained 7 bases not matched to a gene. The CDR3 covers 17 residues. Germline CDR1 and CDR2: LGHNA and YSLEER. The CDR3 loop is CASSQGTIAGGSYEQYF. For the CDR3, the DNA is TGCGCCAGCAGCCAAGGTACTATAGCGGGGGGATCCTACGAGCAGTACTTC.

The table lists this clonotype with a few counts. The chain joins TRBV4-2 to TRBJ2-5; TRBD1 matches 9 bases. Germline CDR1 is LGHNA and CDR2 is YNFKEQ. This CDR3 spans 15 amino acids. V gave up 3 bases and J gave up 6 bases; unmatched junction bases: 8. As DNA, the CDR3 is TGTGCCAGCAGCCAGAATCGGGACAGGGAAAAGACCCAGTACTTC. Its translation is CASSQNRDREKTQYF.

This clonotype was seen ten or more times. The CDR3 protein is CASKKYGTGGDGNQPQHF. CDR3 bases: TGTGCCAGCAAAAAATACGGGACAGGGGGCGACGGCAATCAGCCCCAGCATTTT. The chain recombines TRBV6-2 or TRBV6-3 with TRBJ1-5, with 12 positions matching TRBD1. The J segment lost 2 bases and the V segment lost 7 bases, leaving 12 bases of the junction unmatched. Germline-derived CDR1 and CDR2 are MNHEY and SVGEGT. The CDR3 is 18 amino acids.

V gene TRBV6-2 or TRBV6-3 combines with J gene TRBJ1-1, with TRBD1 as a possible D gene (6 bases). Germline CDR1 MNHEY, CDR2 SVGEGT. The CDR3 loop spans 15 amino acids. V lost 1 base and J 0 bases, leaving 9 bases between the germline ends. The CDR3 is CASSYYRAVNTEAFF. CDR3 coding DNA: TGTGCCAGCAGTTACTACAGGGCAGTGAACACTGAAGCTTTCTTT.

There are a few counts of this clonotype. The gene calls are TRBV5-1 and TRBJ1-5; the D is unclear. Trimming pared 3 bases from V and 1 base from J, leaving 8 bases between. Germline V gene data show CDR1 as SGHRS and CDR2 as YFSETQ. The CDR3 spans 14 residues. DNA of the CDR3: TGCGCCAGCAGCTCGGGGATAAGCAATCAGCCCCAGCATTTT. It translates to CASSSGISNQPQHF.

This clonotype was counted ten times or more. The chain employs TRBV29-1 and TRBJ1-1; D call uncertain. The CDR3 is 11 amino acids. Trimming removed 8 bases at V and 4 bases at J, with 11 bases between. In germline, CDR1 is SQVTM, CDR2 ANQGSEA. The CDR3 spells CSNAVVTEAFF. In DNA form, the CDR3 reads TGCAGCAACGCGGTGGTCACTGAAGCTTTCTTT.

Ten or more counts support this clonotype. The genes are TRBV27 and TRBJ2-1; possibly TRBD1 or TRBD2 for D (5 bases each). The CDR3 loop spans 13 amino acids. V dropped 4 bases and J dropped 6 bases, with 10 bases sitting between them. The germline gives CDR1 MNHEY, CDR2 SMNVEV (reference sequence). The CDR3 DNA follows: TGTGCCAGCAGTTGGGACGTGGTCAATGAGCAGTTCTTC. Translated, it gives CASSWDVVNEQFF.

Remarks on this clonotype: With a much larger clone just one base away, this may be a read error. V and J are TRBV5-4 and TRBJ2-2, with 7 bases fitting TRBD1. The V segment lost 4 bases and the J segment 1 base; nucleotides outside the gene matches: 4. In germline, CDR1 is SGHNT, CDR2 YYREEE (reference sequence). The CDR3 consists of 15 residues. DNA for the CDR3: TGTGCCAGCAGCGAAACAGGGGTGAACACCGGGGAGCTGTTTTTT. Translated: CASSETGVNTGELFF. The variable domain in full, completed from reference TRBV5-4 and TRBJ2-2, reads ETGVTQSPTHLIKTRGQQVTLRCSSQSGHNTVSWYQQALGQGPQFIFQYYREEENGRGNFPPRFSGLQFPNYSSELNVNALELDDSALYLCASSETGVNTGELFFGEGSRLTVL.

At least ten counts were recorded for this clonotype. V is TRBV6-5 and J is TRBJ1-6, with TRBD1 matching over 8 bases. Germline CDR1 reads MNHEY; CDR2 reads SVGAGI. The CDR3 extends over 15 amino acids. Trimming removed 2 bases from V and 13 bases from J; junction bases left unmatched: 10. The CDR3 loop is CASSYNRDRGTPLHF. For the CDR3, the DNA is TGTGCCAGCAGTTACAATCGCGACAGGGGTACTCCCCTCCACTTT.

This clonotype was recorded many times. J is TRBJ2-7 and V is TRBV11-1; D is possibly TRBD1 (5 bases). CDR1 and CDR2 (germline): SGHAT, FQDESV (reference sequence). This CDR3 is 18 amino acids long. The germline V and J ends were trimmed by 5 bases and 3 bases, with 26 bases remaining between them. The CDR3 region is CASSPPLDLQGIHYEQYF. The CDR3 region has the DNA TGTGCCAGCAGCCCACCCTTAGACTTGCAGGGTATTCACTACGAGCAGTACTTC.